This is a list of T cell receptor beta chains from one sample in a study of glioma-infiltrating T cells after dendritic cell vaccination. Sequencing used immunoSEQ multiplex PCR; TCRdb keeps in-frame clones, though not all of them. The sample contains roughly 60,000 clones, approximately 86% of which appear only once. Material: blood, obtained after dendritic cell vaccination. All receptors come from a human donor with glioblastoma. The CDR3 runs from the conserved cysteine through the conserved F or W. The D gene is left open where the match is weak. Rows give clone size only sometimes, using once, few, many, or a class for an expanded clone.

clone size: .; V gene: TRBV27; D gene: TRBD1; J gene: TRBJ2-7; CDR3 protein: CASSFTRGGTGRVEQYF; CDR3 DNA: TGTGCCAGCAGTTTTACCCGAGGCGGGACAGGGCGAGTCGAGCAGTACTTC
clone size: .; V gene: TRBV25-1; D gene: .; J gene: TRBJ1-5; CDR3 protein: CASSDLRAGPQHF; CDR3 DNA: TGTGCCAGCAGTGACCTGAGGGCTGGGCCCCAGCATTTT
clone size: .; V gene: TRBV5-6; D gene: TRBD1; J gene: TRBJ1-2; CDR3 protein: CASSLFGTGGGPYGYTF; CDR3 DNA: TGTGCCAGCAGCCTATTCGGGACAGGGGGGGGACCCTATGGCTACACCTTC
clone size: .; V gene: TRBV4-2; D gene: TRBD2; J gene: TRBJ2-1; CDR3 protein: CASSPGLAGGLVYNEQFF; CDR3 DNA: TGTGCCAGCAGCCCGGGACTAGCGGGGGGGTTGGTCTACAATGAGCAGTTCTTC
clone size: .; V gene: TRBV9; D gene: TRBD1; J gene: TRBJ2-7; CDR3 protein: CATSPGQGIPYEQYF; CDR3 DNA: TGTGCCACCTCCCCGGGACAGGGGATTCCCTACGAGCAGTACTTC
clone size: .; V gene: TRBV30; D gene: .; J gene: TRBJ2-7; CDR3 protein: CAWRGLGTYEQYF; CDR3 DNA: TGTGCCTGGAGGGGGCTGGGAACCTACGAGCAGTACTTC
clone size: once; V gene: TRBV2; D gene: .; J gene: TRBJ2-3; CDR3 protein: CASSPRPTRATQYF; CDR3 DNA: TGTGCCAGCAGTCCAAGGCCGACTAGGGCTACGCAGTATTTT
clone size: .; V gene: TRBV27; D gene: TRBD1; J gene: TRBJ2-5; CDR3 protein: CASSKTGQGSRWETQYF; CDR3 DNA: TGTGCCAGCAGCAAAACGGGACAGGGTTCCCGATGGGAGACCCAGTACTTC
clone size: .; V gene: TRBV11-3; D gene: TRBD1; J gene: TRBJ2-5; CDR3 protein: CASSWTGGGETQYF; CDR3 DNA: TGTGCCAGCAGCTGGACAGGGGGCGGAGAGACCCAGTACTTC
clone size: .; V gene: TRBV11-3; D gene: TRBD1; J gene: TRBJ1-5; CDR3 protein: CASSLVYTGGRSNQPQHF; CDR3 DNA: TGTGCCAGCAGCCTCGTTTACACAGGGGGTCGGAGCAATCAGCCCCAGCATTTT
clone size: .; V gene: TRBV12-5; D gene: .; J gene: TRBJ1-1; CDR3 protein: CASGPPARNTEAFF; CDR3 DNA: TGTGCTAGTGGTCCTCCCGCCAGGAACACTGAAGCTTTCTTT
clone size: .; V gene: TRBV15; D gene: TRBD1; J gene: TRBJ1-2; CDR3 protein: CATSSTGGRGYTF; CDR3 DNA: TGTGCCACCAGCAGCACAGGGGGGCGTGGCTACACCTTC
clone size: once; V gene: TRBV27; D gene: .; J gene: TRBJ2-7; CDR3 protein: CASSPLERSSYEQYF; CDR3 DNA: TGTGCCAGCAGTCCCCTCGAGAGGAGCTCCTACGAGCAGTACTTC
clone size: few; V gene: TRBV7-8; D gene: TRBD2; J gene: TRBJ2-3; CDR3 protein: CASSPLAGSTDTQYF; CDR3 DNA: TGTGCCAGCAGCCCATTAGCGGGGAGCACAGATACGCAGTATTTT
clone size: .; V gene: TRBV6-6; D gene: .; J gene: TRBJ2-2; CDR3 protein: CASSSSTGNTGELFF; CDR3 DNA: TGTGCCAGCAGTTCGTCTACAGGGAACACCGGGGAGCTGTTTTTT
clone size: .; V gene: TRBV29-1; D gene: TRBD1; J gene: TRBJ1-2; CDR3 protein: CSVGGGQGTGGYTF; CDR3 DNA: TGCAGCGTTGGAGGGGGACAGGGTACCGGTGGCTACACCTTC
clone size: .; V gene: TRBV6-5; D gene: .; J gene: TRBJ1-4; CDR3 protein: CASHARGELFF; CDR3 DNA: TGTGCCAGTCACGCCCGGGGGGAACTGTTTTTT
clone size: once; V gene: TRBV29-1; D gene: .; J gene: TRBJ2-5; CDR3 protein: CSVEVWEGHGQETQYF; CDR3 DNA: TGCAGCGTTGAAGTGTGGGAGGGACACGGGCAAGAGACCCAGTACTTC
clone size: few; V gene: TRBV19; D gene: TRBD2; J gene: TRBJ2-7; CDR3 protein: CASSLRLAEANHPYEQYF; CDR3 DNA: TGTGCCAGTAGTTTAAGACTAGCGGAGGCCAACCATCCCTACGAGCAGTACTTC
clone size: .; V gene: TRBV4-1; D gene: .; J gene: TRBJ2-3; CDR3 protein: CATLGGLSTDTQYF; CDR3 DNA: TGCGCCACCCTGGGGGGGCTTAGCACAGATACGCAGTATTTT
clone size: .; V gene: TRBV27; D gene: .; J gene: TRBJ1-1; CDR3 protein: CASSLSTGGNEAFF; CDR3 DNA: TGTGCCAGCAGTTTATCGACAGGTGGTAATGAAGCTTTCTTT
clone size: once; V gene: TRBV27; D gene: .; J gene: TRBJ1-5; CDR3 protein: CASSLFPPGGQGNQPQHF; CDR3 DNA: TGTGCCAGCAGTTTATTTCCCCCTGGAGGGCAGGGCAATCAGCCCCAGCATTTT
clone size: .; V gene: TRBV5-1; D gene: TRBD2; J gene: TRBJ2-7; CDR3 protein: CASSFVPASGSGYEQYF; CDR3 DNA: TGCGCCAGCAGCTTCGTGCCCGCTAGCGGGAGTGGCTACGAGCAGTACTTC
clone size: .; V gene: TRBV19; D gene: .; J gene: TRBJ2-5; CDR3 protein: CASSQGGETQYF; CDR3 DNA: TGTGCCAGTAGTCAAGGGGGAGAGACCCAGTACTTC
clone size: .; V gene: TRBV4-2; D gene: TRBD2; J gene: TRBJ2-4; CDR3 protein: CASSQLAGGPVGGIQYF; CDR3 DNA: TGTGCCAGCAGCCAACTAGCGGGGGGGCCTGTTGGTGGCATTCAGTACTTC
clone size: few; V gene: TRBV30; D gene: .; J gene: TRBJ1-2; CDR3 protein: CAWQVGGGGAGYTF; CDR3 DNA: TGTGCCTGGCAAGTGGGGGGAGGTGGGGCCGGCTACACCTTC
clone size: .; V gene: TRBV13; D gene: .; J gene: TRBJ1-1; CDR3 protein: CASSFGALNTEAFF; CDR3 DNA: TGTGCCAGCAGCTTCGGAGCGTTGAACACTGAAGCTTTCTTT
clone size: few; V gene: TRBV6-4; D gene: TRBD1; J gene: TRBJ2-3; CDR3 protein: CASSPSTGGADTQYF; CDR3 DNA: TGTGCCAGCAGTCCCTCGACAGGGGGGGCAGATACGCAGTATTTT
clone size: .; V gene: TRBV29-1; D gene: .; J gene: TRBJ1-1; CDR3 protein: CSEGVNTEAFF; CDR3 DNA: TGCAGCGAAGGGGTGAACACTGAAGCTTTCTTT
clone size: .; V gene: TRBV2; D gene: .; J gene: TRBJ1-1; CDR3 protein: CASSAQPNTEAFF; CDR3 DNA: TGTGCCAGCAGTGCACAGCCGAACACTGAAGCTTTCTTT
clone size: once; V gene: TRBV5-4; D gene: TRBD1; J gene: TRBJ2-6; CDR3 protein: CASSRDRGTWANVLTF; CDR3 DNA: TGTGCCAGCAGCCGGGACAGGGGGACCTGGGCCAACGTCCTGACTTTC
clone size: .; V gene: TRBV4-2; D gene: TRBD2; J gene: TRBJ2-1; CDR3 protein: CASSQGPSGSANEQFF; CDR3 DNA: TGTGCCAGCAGCCAAGGTCCTAGCGGGTCTGCAAATGAGCAGTTCTTC
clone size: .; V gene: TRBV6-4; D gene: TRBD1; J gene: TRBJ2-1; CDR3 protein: CASSAWTGGNEQFF; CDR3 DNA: TGTGCCAGCAGTGCCTGGACAGGGGGTAATGAGCAGTTCTTC
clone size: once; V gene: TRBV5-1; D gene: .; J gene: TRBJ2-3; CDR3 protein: CASSWAQGGGDTQYF; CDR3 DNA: TGCGCCAGCAGCTGGGCCCAGGGAGGGGGGGATACGCAGTATTTT
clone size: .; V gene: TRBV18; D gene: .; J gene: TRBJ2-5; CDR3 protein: CASSPRSLGMVWEETQYF; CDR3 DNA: TGTGCCAGCTCACCACGCTCCCTAGGCATGGTGTGGGAAGAGACCCAGTACTTC
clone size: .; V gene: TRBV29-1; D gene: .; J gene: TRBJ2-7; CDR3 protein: CSVAPGASYEQYF; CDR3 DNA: TGCAGCGTTGCCCCAGGGGCCTCCTACGAGCAGTACTTC
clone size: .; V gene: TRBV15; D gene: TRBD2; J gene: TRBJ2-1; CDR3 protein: CATTAAGGYNEQFF; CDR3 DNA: TGTGCCACCACGGCAGCGGGGGGCTACAATGAGCAGTTCTTC
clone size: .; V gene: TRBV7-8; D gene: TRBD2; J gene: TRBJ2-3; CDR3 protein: CASSAGTSGRANTDTQYF; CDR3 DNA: TGTGCCAGCAGCGCTGGGACTAGCGGGAGGGCGAACACAGATACGCAGTATTTT
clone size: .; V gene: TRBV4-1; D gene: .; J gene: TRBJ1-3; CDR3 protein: CASSQDLGGNTIYF; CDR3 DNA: TGCGCCAGCAGCCAAGATCTCGGGGGAAACACCATATATTTT
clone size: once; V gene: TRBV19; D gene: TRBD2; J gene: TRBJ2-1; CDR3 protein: CASSRQGLAGVIALEQFF; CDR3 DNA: TGTGCCAGTAGCCGACAGGGACTAGCGGGAGTCATAGCCCTTGAGCAGTTCTTC
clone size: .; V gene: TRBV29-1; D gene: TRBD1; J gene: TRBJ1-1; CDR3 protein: CSASPTGANTEAFF; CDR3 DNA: TGCAGCGCTAGCCCGACAGGGGCGAACACTGAAGCTTTCTTT
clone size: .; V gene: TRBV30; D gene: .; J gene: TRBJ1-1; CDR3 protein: CAWTLGQITEAFF; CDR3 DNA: TGTGCCTGGACCCTGGGGCAGATCACTGAAGCTTTCTTT